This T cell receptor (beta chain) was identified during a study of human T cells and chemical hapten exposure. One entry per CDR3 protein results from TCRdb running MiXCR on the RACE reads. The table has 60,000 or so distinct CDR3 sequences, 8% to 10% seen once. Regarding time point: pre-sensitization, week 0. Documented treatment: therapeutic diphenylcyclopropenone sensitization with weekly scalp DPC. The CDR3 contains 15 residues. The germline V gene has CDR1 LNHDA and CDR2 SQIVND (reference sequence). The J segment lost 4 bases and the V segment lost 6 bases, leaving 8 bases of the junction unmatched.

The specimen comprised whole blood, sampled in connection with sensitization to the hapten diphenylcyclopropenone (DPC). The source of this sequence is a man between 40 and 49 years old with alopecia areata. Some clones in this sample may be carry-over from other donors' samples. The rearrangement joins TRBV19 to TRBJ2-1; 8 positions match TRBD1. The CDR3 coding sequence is TGTGCCAGTAGCCCAACGGGACAGGTGTACAATGAGCAGTTCTTC. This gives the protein CASSPTGQVYNEQFF.